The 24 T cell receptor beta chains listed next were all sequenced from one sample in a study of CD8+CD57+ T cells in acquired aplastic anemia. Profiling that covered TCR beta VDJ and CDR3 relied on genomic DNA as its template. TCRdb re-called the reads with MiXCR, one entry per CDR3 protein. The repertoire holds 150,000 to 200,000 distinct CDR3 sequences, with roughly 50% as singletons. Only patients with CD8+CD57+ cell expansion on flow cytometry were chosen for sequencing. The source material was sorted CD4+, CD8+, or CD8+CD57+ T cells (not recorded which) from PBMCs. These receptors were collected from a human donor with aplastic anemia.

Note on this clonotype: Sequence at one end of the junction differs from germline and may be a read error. DNA of the CDR3: TGTGCCGGCAGCTCGACAGGGTCTGTGGGCTACACCTTC. Its protein is CAGSSTGSVGYTF. The gene calls are TRBV5-4 and TRBJ1-2; TRBD1 matches at 7 bases. Germline loops: CDR1 SGHNT, CDR2 YYREEE (reference sequence). The CDR3 runs 13 residues. Based on the CDR3 plus reference TRBV5-4 and TRBJ1-2, the full variable domain is ETGVTQSPTHLIKTRGQQVTLRCSSQSGHNTVSWYQQALGQGPQFIFQYYREEENGRGNFPPRFSGLQFPNYSSELNVNALELDDSALYLCAGSSTGSVGYTFGSGTRLTVV.

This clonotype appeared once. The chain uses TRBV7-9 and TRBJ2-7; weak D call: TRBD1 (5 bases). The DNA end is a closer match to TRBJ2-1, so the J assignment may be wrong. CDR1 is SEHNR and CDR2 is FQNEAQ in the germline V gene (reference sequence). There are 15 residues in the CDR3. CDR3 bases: TGTGCCAGCAGCTTTTCAGGGTCCCCCTACAATGAGCAGTTCTTC. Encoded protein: CASSFSGSPYNEQFF.

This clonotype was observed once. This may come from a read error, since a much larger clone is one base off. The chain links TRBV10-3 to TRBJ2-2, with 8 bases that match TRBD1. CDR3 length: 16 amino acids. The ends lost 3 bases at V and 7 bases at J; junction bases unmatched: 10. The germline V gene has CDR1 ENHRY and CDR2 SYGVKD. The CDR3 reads CAISDSSTGGIGELFF. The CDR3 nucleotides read TGTGCCATCAGTGACTCGAGTACAGGGGGGATCGGGGAGCTGTTTTTT.

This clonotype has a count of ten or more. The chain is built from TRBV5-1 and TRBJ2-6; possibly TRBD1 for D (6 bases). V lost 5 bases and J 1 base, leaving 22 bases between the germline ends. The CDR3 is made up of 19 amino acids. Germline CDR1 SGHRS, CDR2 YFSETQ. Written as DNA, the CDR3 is TGCGCCAGCAGAGAATCAGGGGTCTTAGGTTCATCTGGGGCCAACGTCCTGACTTTC. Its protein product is CASRESGVLGSSGANVLTF.

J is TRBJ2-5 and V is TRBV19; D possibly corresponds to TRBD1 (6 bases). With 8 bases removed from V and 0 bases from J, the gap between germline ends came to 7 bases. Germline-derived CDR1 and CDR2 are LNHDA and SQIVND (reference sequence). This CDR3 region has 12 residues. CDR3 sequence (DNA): TGTGCCAGTGGACAGTACCAAGAGACCCAGTACTTC. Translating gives CASGQYQETQYF. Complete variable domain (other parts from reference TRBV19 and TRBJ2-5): DGGITQSPKYLFRKEGQNVTLSCEQNLNHDAMYWYRQDPGQGLRLIYYSQIVNDFQKGDIAEGYSVSREKKESFPLTVTSAQKNPTAFYLCASGQYQETQYFGPGTRLLVL.

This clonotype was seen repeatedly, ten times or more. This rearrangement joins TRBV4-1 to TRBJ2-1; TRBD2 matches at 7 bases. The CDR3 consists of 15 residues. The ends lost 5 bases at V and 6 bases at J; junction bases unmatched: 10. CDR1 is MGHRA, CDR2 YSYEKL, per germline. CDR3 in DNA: TGCGCCAGCAGCGGGGGGGGAACAAGGGGCAATGAGCAGTTCTTC. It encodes CASSGGGTRGNEQFF.

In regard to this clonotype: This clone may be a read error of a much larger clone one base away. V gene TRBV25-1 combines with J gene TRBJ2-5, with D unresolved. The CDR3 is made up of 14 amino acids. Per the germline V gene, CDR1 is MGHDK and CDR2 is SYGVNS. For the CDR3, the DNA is TGTGCCAGCAGTGATTTTAGGGCCCAAGAGGCCCAGTACTTC. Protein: CASSDFRAQEAQYF.

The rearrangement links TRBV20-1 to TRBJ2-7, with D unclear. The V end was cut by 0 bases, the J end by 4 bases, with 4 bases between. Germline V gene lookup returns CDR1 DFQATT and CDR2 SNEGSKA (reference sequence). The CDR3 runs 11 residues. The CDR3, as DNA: TGCAGTGCTAGAGAGAGGTACGAGCAGTACTTC. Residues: CSARERYEQYF.

DNA for the CDR3: TGTGCCAGCAGCTTAGTGGGGGCGATCAATGGCTACACCTTC. Translating gives CASSLVGAINGYTF. The chain is built from TRBV7-2 and TRBJ1-2; perhaps TRBD1 as D (6 bases). With 1 base removed from V and 6 bases from J, the gap between germline ends came to 12 bases. The CDR3 has 14 amino acids. The germline V gene has CDR1 SGHTA and CDR2 FQGNSA. The whole variable domain, filled in from reference TRBV7-2 and TRBJ1-2, reads GAGVSQSPSNKVTEKGKDVELRCDPISGHTALYWYRQSLGQGLEFLIYFQGNSAPDKSGLPSDRFSAERTGGSVSTLTIQRTQQEDSAVYLCASSLVGAINGYTFGSGTRLTVV.

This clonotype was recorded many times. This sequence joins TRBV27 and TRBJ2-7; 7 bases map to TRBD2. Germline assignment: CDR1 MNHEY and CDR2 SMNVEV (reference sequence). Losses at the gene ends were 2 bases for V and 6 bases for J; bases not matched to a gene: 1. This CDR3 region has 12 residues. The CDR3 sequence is CASSLRGVEQYF. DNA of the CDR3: TGTGCCAGCAGTTTACGGGGGGTCGAGCAGTACTTC.

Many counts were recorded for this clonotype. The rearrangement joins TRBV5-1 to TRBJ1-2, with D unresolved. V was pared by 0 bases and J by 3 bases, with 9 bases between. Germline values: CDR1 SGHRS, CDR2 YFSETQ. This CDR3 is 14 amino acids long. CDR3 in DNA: TGCGCCAGCAGCTTGGCCCCGTCGGACTATGGCTACACCTTC. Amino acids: CASSLAPSDYGYTF.

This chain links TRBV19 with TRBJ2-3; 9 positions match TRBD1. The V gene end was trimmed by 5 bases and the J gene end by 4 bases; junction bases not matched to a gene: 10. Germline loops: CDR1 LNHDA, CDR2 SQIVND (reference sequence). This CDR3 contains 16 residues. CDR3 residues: CASSPSGTGRSDTQYF. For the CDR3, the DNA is TGTGCCAGTAGTCCTTCCGGGACAGGGAGATCAGATACGCAGTATTTT.

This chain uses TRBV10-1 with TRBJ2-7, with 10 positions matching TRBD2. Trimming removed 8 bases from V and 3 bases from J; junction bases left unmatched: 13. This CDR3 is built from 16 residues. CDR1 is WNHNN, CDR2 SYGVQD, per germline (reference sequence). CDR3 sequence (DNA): TGCGCCAGCGTCCCGGGGCTAGCGGGGGACCTCTACGAGCAGTACTTC. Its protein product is CASVPGLAGDLYEQYF.

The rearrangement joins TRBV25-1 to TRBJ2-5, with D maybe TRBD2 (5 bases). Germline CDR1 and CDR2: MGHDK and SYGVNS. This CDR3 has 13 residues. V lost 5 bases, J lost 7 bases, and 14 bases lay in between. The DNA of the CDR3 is TGTGCCAGCAGTCAACGACGTCGGGGGACCCAGTACTTC. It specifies CASSQRRRGTQYF.

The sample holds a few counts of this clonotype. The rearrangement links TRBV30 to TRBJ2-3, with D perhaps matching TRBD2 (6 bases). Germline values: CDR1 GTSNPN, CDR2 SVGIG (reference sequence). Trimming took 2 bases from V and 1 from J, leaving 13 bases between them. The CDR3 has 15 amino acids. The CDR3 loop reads CAWSRGTERTDTQYF. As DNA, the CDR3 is TGTGCCTGGAGTCGCGGGACCGAACGCACAGATACGCAGTATTTT.

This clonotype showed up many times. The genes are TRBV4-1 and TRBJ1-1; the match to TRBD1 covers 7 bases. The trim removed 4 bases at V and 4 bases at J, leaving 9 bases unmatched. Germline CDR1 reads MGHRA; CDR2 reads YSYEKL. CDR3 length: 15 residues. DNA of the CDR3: TGCGCCAGCAGCCGCCCCAGGGGGGGAGGCACTGAAGCTTTCTTT. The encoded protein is CASSRPRGGGTEAFF.

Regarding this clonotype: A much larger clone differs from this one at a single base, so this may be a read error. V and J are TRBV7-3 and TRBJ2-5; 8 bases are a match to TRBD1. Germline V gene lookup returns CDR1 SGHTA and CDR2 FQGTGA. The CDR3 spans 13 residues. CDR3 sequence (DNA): TGCGCCAGCAGCCAGTCCCAGGGACAGGCCCAGTACTTC. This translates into CASSQSQGQAQYF.

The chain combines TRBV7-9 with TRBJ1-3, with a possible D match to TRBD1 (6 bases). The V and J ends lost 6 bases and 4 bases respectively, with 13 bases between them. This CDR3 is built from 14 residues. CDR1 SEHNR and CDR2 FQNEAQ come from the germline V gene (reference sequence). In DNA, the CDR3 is TGTGCCAGCAGTCCAGGGGATACGGGAAACACCATATATTTT. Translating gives CASSPGDTGNTIYF.

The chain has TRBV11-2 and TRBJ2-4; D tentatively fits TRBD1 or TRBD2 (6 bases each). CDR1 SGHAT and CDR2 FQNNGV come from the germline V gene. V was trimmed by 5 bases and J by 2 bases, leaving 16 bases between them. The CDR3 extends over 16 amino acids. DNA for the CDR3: TGTGCCAGCAGCACCCTCGGGGGCTGGTCCAAAAACATTCAGTACTTC. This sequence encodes CASSTLGGWSKNIQYF. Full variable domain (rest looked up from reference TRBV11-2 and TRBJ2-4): EAGVAQSPRYKIIEKRQSVAFWCNPISGHATLYWYQQILGQGPKLLIQFQNNGVVDDSQLPKDRFSAERLKGVDSTLKIQPAKLEDSAVYLCASSTLGGWSKNIQYFGAGTRLSVL.

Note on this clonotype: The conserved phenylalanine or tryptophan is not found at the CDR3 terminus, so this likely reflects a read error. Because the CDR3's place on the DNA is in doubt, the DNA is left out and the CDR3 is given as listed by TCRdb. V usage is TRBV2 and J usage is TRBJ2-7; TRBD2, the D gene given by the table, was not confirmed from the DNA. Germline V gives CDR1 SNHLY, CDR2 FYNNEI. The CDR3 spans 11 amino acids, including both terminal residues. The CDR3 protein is CASGGLAGVDT.

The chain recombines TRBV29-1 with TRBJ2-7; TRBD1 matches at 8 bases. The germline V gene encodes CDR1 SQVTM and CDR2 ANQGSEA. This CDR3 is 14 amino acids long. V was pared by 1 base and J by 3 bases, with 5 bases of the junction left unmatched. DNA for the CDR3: TGCAGCGTTGAAGCCCGGACAGGGAACTACGAGCAGTACTTC. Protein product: CSVEARTGNYEQYF.

In DNA, the CDR3 is TGCAGTGCTAGAGATCGGGGCGGGGGGCGACAAGAGACCCAGTACTTC. The encoded protein is CSARDRGGGRQETQYF. The genes are TRBV20-1 and TRBJ2-5, with 8 bases fitting TRBD2. J lost 2 bases, V lost 0 bases, and 8 bases had no gene match. Germline V gene sequence: CDR1 DFQATT, CDR2 SNEGSKA (reference sequence). The CDR3 extends over 16 amino acids.

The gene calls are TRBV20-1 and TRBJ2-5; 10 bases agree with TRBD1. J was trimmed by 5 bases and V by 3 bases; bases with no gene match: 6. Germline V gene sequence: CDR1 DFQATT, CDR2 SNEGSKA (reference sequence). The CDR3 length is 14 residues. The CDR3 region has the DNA TGCAGTGCTAGGGTTCCGGGACAGGGGGAGACCCAGTACTTC. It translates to CSARVPGQGETQYF.

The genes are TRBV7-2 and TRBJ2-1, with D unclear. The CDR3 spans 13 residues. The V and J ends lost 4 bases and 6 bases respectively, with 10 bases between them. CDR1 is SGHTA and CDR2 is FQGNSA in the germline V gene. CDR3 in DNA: TGTGCCAGCAGCTCGGTCCGGATCAATGAGCAGTTCTTC. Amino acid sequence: CASSSVRINEQFF.